A single T cell receptor beta chain is shown here with its context. Its antigen is currently unknown. The data originate from a study of Ad26.COV2.S vaccination and SARS-CoV-2 variants. Documented treatment: roughly 18 received Ad26.COV2.S at low or high dose, single or two shots; five or six received placebo; per-sample allocation not given. Samples came from day 63 after the first vaccine or placebo injection. After removal of 6 bases from V and 9 bases from J, the junction contained 1 base not matched to a gene. The CDR3 length is 12 residues. Germline V gives CDR1 SNHLY, CDR2 FYNNEI. Findings of the study overall: Considerable breadth of spike-specific CD8+ and CD4+ T cell responses has reportedly been documented following vaccination.

Here immunoSEQ multiplex PCR was the method, and the copy in TCRdb shows in-frame clones only, minus some. The sample lists 200,000 to 250,000 clones, 88% seen once, with roughly a tenth in the top ten. The chain uses TRBV2 and TRBJ2-1; 11 positions agree with TRBD2. This sequence was found in a person between 18 and 60 years old who received the Ad26.COV2.S COVID-19 vaccine or a placebo. The specimen was peripheral blood, collected in a trial of Ad26.COV2.S vaccine versus placebo. CDR3 sequence (DNA): TGTGCCAGCAGACTAGCGGGAGTTGAGCAGTTCTTC. This translates into CASRLAGVEQFF. The full variable domain, in which reference TRBV2 and TRBJ2-1 provide the parts outside the CDR3, is EPEVTQTPSHQVTQMGQEVILRCVPISNHLYFYWYRQILGQKVEFLVSFYNNEISEKSEIFDDQFSVERPDGSNFTLKIRSTKLEDSAMYFCASRLAGVEQFFGPGTRLTVL.